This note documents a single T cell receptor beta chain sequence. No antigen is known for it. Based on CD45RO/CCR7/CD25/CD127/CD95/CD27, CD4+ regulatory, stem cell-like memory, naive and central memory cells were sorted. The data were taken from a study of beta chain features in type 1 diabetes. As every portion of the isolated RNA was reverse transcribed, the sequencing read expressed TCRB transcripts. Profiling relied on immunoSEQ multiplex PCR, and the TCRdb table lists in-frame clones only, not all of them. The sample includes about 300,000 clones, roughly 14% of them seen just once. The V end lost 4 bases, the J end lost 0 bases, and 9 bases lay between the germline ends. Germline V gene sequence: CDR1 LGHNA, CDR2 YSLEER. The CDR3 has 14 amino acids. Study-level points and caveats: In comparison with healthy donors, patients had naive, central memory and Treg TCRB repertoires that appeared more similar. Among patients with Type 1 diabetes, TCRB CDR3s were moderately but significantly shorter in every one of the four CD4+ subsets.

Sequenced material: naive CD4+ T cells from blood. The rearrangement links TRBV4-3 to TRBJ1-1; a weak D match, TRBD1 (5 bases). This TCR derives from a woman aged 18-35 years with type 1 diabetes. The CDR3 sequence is CASSPQGMNTEAFF. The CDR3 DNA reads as TGCGCCAGCAGCCCTCAGGGAATGAACACTGAAGCTTTCTTT.